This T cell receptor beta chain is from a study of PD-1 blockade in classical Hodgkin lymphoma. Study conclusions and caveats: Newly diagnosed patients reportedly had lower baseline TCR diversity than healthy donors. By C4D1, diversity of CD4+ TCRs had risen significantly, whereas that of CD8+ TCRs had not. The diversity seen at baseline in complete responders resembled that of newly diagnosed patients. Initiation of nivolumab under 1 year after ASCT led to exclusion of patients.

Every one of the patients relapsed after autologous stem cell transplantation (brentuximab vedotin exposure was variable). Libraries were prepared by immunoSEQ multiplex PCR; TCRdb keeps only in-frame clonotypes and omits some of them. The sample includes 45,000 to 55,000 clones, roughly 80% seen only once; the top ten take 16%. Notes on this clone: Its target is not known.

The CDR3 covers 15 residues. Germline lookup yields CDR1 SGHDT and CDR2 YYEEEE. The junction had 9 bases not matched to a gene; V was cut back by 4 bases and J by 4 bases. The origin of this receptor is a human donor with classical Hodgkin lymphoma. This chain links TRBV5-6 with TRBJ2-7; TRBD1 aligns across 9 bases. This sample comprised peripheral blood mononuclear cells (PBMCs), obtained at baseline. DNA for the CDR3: TGTGCCAGCAGCCCAGGACCGGGACAGGGTTACGAGCAGTACTTC. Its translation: CASSPGPGQGYEQYF.